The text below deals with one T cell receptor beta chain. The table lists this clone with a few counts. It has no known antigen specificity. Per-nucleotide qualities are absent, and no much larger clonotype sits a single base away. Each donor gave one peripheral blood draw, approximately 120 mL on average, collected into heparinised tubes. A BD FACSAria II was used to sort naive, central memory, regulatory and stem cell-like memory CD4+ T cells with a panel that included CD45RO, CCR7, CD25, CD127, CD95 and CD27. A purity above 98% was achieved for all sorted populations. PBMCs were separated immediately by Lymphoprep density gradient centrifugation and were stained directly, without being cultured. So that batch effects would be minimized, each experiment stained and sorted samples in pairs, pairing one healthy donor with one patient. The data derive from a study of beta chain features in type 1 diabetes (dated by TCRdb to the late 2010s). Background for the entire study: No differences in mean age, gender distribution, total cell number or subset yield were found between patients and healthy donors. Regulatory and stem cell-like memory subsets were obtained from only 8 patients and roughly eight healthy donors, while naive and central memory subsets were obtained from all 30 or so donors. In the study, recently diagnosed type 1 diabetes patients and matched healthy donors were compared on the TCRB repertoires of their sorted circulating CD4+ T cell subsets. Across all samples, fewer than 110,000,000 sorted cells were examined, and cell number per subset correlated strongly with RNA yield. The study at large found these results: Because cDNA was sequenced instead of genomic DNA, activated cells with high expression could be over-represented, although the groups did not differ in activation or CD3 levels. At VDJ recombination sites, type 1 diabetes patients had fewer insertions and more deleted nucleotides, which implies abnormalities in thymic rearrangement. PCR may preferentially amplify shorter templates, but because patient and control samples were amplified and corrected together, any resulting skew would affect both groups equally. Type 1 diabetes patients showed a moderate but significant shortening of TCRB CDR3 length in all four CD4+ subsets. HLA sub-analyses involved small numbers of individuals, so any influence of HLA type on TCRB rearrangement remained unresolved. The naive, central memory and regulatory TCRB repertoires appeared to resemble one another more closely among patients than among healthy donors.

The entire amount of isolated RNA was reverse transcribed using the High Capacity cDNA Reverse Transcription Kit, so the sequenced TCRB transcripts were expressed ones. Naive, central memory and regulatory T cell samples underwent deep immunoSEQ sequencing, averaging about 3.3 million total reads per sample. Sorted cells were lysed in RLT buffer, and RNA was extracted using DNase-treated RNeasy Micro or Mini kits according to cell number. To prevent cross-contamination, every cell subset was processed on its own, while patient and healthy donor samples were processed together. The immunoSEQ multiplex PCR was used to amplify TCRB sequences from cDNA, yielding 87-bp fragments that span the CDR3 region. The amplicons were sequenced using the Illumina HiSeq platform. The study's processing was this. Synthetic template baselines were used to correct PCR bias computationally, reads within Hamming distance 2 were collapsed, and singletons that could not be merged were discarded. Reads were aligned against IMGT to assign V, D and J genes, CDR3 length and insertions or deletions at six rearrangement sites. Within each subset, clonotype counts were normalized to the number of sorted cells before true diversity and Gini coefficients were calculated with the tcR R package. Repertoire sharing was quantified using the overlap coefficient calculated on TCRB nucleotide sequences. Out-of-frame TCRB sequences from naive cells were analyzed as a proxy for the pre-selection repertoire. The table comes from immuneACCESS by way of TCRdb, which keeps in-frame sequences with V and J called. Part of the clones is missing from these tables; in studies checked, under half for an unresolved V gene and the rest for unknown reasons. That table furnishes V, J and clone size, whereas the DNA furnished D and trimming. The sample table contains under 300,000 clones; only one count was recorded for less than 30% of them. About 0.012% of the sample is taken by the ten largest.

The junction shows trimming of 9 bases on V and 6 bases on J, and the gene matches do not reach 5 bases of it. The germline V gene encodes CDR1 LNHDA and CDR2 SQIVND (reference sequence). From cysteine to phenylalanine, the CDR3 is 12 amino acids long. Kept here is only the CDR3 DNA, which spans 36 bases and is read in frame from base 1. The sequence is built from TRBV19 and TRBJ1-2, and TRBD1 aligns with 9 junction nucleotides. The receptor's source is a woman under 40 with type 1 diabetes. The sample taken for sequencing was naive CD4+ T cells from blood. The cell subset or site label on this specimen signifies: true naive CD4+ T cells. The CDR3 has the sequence CASDRGGNGYTF. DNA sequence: TGTGCCAGCGACAGGGGGGGGAATGGCTACACCTTC.